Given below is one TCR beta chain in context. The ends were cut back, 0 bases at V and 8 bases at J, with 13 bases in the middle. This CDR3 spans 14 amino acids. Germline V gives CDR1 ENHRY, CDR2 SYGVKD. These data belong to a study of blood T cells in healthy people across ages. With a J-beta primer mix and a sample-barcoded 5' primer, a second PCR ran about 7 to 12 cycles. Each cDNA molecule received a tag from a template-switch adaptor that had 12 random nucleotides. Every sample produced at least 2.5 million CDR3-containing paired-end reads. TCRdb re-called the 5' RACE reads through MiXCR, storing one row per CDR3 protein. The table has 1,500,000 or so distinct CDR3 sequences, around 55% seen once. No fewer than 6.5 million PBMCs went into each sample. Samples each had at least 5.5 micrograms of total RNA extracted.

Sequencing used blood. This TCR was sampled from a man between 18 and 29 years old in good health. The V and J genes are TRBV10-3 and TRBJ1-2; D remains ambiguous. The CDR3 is CAISESGPAWGYTF. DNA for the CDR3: TGTGCCATCAGTGAGTCCGGCCCAGCCTGGGGCTACACCTTC.